These T cell receptor beta chains were read from a single sample in a study of technical replicates of blood from a handful of donors. Data came from immunoSEQ multiplex PCR; TCRdb stores just in-frame clones and leaves some out. The sample holds roughly 15,000 clones, approximately 80% seen once. Sequencing was done on a sample of PBMCs. Receptor source: a human donor in good health. Each CDR3 is given with its conserved first and last residue. D genes are given only for firm matches. The listing skips clone size in some rows; elsewhere it reads once, few, many or a size class.

j_gene: TRBJ1-2
d_gene: TRBD1
v_gene: TRBV2
abundance: NA
CDR3nt: TGTGCCAGCAAGGAGGGGGCGGGCTCCTATGGCTACACCTTC
CDR3aa: CASKEGAGSYGYTF

j_gene: TRBJ2-5
d_gene: NA
v_gene: TRBV25-1
abundance: NA
CDR3nt: TGTGCCAGCAGTGGGCCCCAAGAGACCCAGTACTTC
CDR3aa: CASSGPQETQYF

j_gene: TRBJ2-1
d_gene: NA
v_gene: TRBV11-2
abundance: NA
CDR3nt: TGTGCCAGCAGCACCGGGAGCTCCGATTACAATGAGCAGTTCTTC
CDR3aa: CASSTGSSDYNEQFF

j_gene: TRBJ2-7
d_gene: NA
v_gene: TRBV20-1
abundance: once
CDR3nt: TGCAGTGCTAGAGCGGGTGACGAGCAGTACTTC
CDR3aa: CSARAGDEQYF

j_gene: TRBJ1-5
d_gene: TRBD1
v_gene: TRBV19
abundance: NA
CDR3nt: TGTGCCAGTAGTATATTGGGACAGTATAGCAATCAGCCCCAGCATTTT
CDR3aa: CASSILGQYSNQPQHF

j_gene: TRBJ2-1
d_gene: TRBD1
v_gene: TRBV7-7
abundance: few
CDR3nt: TGTGCCAGCAGCCTGGGGGACAGGGTCAATGAGCAGTTCTTC
CDR3aa: CASSLGDRVNEQFF

j_gene: TRBJ1-5
d_gene: NA
v_gene: TRBV5-6
abundance: once
CDR3nt: TGTGCCAGCAGTACGACAGGCTCATATAGCAATCAGCCCCAGCATTTT
CDR3aa: CASSTTGSYSNQPQHF

j_gene: TRBJ2-6
d_gene: NA
v_gene: TRBV5-6
abundance: once
CDR3nt: TGTGCCAGCAGCTTGGTCGGGGTTCAAGGCGGCTCTGGGGCCAACGTCCTGACTTTC
CDR3aa: CASSLVGVQGGSGANVLTF

j_gene: TRBJ2-5
d_gene: TRBD2
v_gene: TRBV5-6
abundance: once
CDR3nt: TGTGCCAGCAGCTTGGAGAGCGGGAGGCTGGGAGGAGAGACCCAGTACTTC
CDR3aa: CASSLESGRLGGETQYF

j_gene: TRBJ1-6
d_gene: NA
v_gene: TRBV29-1
abundance: NA
CDR3nt: TGCAGCGTTCGCGATCAGGGTCTGGAAAATTCACCCCTCCACTTT
CDR3aa: CSVRDQGLENSPLHF